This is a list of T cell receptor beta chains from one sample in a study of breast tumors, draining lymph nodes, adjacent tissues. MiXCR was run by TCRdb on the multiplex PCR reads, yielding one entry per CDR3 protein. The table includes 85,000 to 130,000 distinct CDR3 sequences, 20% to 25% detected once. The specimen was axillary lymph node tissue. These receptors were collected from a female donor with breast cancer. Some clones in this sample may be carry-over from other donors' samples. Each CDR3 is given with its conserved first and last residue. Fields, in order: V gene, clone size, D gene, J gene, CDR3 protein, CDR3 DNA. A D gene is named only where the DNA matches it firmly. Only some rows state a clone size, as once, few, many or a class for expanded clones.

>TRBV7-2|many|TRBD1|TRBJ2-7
CASSPWTGAYEQYF
TGTGCCAGCAGCCCCTGGACAGGGGCCTACGAGCAGTACTTC
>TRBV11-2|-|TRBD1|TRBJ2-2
CASSLGWQGATGEPFF
TGTGCCAGCAGCTTAGGGTGGCAGGGGGCGACCGGGGAGCCGTTTTTT
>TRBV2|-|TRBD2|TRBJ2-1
CASSLSGAKGNEQFF
TGTGCCAGCAGCCTTAGCGGGGCAAAAGGGAATGAGCAGTTCTTC
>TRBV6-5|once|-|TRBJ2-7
CASSYGGRSYERYF
TGTGCCAGCAGTTACGGGGGCCGGTCCTACGAGCGGTACTTC
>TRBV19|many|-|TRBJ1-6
CASSEGSSYNSPLHF
TGTGCCAGTAGTGAGGGCAGCTCCTATAATTCACCCCTCCACTTT
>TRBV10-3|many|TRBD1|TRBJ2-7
CAIRTGVDEQYF
TGTGCCATCCGGACAGGGGTTGACGAGCAGTACTTC
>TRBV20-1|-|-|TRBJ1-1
CSARPITGRNTEAFF
TGCAGTGCTAGACCTATAACAGGGAGAAACACTGAAGCTTTCTTT
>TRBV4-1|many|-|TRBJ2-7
CASSQLVAVVDEQYF
TGCGCCAGCAGCCAACTGGTTGCAGTCGTCGACGAGCAGTACTTC
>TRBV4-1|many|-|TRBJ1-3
CASSQHAVSGNTIYF
TGCGCCAGCAGCCAGCATGCAGTCTCTGGAAACACCATATATTTT
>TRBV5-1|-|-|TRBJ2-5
CASSSFRQVQETQYF
TGCGCCAGCAGCTCGTTTCGACAAGTCCAAGAGACCCAGTACTTC
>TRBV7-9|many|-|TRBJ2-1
CASSKLGQGEDDEQFF
TGTGCCAGCAGTAAGTTGGGGCAGGGGGAGGACGATGAGCAGTTCTTC
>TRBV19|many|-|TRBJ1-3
CASSPKTFSGNTIYF
TGTGCCAGTAGTCCCAAAACCTTCTCTGGAAACACCATATATTTT
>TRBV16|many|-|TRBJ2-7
CASSLILDGGEDF
TGTGCCAGCAGCCTCATCCTGGATGGGGGAGAGGACTTC
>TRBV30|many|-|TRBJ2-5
CAWGDRYQETQYF
TGTGCCTGGGGAGACAGGTACCAAGAGACCCAGTACTTC
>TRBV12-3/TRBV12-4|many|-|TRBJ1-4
CASSLFGGASEKLFF
TGTGCCAGCAGTTTATTTGGGGGGGCGAGTGAAAAACTGTTTTTT
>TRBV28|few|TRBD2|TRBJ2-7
CASSVERDHYEQYF
TGTGCCAGCAGTGTAGAGCGGGACCACTACGAGCAGTACTTC
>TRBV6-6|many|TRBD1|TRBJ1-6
CASRAGTENNSPLHF
TGTGCCAGCAGAGCGGGGACAGAGAATAATTCACCCCTCCACTTT
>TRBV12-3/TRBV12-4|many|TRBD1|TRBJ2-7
CASSPDRASYEQYF
TGTGCCAGCAGTCCGGACAGGGCCTCCTACGAGCAGTACTTC
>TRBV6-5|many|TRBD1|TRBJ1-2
CASSYSAVGQGGYGYTF
TGTGCCAGCAGTTACTCTGCCGTGGGACAGGGAGGGTATGGCTACACCTTC
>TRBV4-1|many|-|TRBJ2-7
CASSQEGQFPPGEQYF
TGCGCCAGCAGCCAGGAGGGACAATTCCCCCCCGGCGAGCAGTACTTC
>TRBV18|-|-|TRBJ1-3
CAGSPTGSSSGNTIYF
TGTGCCGGCTCACCCACAGGGTCCTCCTCTGGAAACACCATATATTTT
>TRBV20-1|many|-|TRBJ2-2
CSARAPTQGDPGELFF
TGCAGTGCTAGAGCCCCAACTCAAGGGGATCCCGGGGAGCTGTTTTTT
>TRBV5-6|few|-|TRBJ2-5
CASSLGGNVETQYF
TGTGCCAGCAGCTTGGGAGGGAACGTGGAGACCCAGTACTTC
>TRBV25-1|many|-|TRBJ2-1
CASSEGGFNEQFF
TGTGCCAGCAGTGAAGGCGGCTTCAATGAGCAGTTCTTC
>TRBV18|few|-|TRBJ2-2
CASSGTSDTGELFF
TGTGCCAGCTCGGGGACATCCGATACCGGGGAGCTGTTTTTT
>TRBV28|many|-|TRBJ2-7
CASRTGSSYEQYF
TGTGCCAGCAGAACAGGGAGCTCCTACGAGCAGTACTTC
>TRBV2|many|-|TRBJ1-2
CASTGKGYGYTF
TGTGCCAGCACGGGTAAAGGCTATGGCTACACCTTC
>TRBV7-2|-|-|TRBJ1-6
CASSLARGPDRLDSPLHF
TGTGCCAGCAGCTTAGCACGGGGTCCCGACAGATTAGATTCACCCCTCCACTTT
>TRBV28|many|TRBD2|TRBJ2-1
CASSWAGGRQEQFF
TGTGCCAGCAGCTGGGCGGGAGGGCGGCAAGAGCAGTTCTTC
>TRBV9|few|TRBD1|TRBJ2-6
CASSPWTGKNSGANVLTF
TGTGCCAGCAGCCCCTGGACAGGAAAAAACTCTGGGGCCAACGTCCTGACTTTC
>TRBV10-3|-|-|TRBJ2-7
CATRDQSNYEQYF
TGTGCCACCAGGGACCAGTCTAACTACGAGCAGTACTTC
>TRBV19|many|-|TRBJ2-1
CASTLSTGVIYNEQFF
TGTGCCAGTACCCTATCGACAGGCGTAATCTACAATGAGCAGTTCTTC
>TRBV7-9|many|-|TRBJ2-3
CASRLGGSTDTQYF
TGTGCCAGCAGGTTAGGGGGTAGCACAGATACGCAGTATTTT
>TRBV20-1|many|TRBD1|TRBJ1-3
CSAFSLDRAPGNTIYF
TGCAGTGCTTTTTCTCTGGACAGGGCCCCAGGAAACACCATATATTTT
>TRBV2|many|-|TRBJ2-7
CASSEKEFSSEQYF
TGTGCCAGCAGTGAAAAGGAATTTTCCTCCGAGCAGTACTTC
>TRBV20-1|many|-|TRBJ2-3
CSALLELSTDTQYF
TGCAGTGCACTTCTGGAGTTGAGCACAGATACGCAGTATTTT
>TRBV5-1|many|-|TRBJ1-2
CAGSLVAGPSHYGYTF
TGCGCCGGCAGCTTGGTGGCAGGGCCATCCCACTATGGCTACACCTTC
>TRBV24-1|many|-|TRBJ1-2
CATSEIKTPGPYYGYTF
TGTGCCACCAGTGAGATTAAAACCCCGGGTCCTTACTATGGCTACACCTTC
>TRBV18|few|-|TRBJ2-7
CASSPGLMSSYEQYF
TGTGCCAGCTCACCGGGACTGATGAGCTCCTACGAGCAGTACTTC
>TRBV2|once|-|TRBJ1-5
CASSVMPRQPQHF
TGTGCCAGCAGTGTTATGCCCCGACAGCCCCAGCATTTT
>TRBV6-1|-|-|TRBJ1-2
CASSAGMEYGYTF
TGTGCCAGCAGTGCAGGGATGGAGTATGGCTACACCTTC
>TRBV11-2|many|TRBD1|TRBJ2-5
CASSYTGDRGETQYF
TGTGCCAGCAGCTATACCGGGGACAGGGGGGAGACCCAGTACTTC
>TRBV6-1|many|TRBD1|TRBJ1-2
CASSPGQGFFVGYTF
TGTGCCAGCAGTCCGGGACAGGGGTTCTTCGTTGGCTACACCTTC
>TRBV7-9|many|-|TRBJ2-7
CASSTTVLASYYEQYF
TGTGCCAGCAGCACGACCGTTCTAGCGTCCTACTACGAGCAGTACTTC
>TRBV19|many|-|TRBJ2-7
CASSPMVAAGPREQYF
TGTGCCAGTAGTCCAATGGTAGCGGCAGGGCCGAGGGAGCAGTACTTC
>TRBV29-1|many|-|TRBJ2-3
CSVGTRGLGTDTQYF
TGCAGCGTTGGAACGAGAGGGCTTGGCACAGATACGCAGTATTTT
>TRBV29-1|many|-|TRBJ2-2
CSVGDPRGTGELFF
TGCAGCGTGGGGGACCCCCGAGGCACCGGGGAGCTGTTTTTT
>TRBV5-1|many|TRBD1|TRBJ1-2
CASSLSTTGGGYTF
TGCGCCAGCAGCCTATCGACGACAGGGGGAGGCTACACCTTC
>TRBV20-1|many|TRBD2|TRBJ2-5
CSATPTSGGVGETQYF
TGCAGTGCTACGCCGACTAGCGGGGGGGTGGGGGAGACCCAGTACTTC
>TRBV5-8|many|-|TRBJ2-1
CASSGGLDLSYNEQFF
TGTGCCAGCAGCGGGGGCCTCGACCTATCCTACAATGAGCAGTTCTTC
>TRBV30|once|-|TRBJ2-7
CAWSVGTYEQYF
TGTGCCTGGAGTGTAGGGACCTACGAGCAGTACTTC
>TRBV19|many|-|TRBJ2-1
CASSITAMDNEQFF
TGTGCCAGTAGTATCACTGCCATGGACAATGAGCAATTCTTC
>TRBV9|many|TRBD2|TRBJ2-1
CASSSTSGDLGEQFF
TGTGCCAGCAGCTCGACTAGCGGGGACCTCGGGGAGCAGTTCTTC
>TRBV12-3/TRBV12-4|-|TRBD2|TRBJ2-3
CASSFGRTSGGDGKDTQYF
TGTGCCAGCAGTTTCGGTCGGACTAGCGGGGGGGATGGGAAAGATACGCAGTATTTT
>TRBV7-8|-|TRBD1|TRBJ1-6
CASSIRDSNNSPLHF
TGTGCCAGCAGCATCCGGGACAGCAATAATTCACCCCTCCACTTT
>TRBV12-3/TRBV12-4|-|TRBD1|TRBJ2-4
CASRYRGEKNIQYF
TGTGCCAGCAGATACAGGGGGGAAAAAAACATTCAGTACTTC
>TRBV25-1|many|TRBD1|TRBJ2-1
CASSAGGQQFF
TGTGCCAGCAGCGCAGGGGGCCAGCAGTTCTTC
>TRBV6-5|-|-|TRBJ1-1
CASSYEGRGAFF
TGTGCCAGCAGTTACGAAGGTCGAGGGGCTTTCTTT
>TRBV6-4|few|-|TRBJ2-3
CATRDGRGSDTQYF
TGTGCCACCCGGGACGGACGGGGGTCAGATACGCAGTATTTT